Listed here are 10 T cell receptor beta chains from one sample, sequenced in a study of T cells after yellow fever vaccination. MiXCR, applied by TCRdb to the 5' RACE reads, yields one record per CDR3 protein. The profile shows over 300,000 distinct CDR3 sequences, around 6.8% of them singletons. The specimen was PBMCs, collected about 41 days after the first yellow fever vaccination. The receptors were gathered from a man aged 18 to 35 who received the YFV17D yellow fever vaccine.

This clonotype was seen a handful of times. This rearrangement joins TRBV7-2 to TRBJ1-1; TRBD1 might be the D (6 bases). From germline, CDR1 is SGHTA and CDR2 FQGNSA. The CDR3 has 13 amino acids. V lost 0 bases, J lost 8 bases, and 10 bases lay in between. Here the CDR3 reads CASSLAMGGEAFF. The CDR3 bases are TGTGCCAGCAGCTTAGCGATGGGGGGCGAAGCTTTCTTT. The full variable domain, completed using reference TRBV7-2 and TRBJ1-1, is GAGVSQSPSNKVTEKGKDVELRCDPISGHTALYWYRQSLGQGLEFLIYFQGNSAPDKSGLPSDRFSAERTGGSVSTLTIQRTQQEDSAVYLCASSLAMGGEAFFGQGTRLTVV.

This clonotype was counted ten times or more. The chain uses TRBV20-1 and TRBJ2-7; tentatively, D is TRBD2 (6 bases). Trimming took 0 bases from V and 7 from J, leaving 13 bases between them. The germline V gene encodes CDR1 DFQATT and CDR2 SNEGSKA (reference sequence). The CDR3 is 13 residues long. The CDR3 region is CSARDYGTGEQYV. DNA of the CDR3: TGCAGTGCTAGAGATTATGGGACTGGGGAGCAGTACGTC.

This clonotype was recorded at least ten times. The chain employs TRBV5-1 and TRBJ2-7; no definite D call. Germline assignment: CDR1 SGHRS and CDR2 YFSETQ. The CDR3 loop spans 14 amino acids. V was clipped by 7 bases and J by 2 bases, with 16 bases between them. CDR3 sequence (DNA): TGCGCCAGCGGATCGGGCGATTTCACCTACGAGCAGTACTTC. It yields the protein CASGSGDFTYEQYF.

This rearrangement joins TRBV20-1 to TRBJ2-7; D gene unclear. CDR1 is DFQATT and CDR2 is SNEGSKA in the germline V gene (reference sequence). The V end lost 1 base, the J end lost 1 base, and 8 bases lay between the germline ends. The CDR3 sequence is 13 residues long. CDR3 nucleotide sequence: TGCAGTGCTAGAGGACTCATTTCCTACGAGCAGTACTTC. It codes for CSARGLISYEQYF.

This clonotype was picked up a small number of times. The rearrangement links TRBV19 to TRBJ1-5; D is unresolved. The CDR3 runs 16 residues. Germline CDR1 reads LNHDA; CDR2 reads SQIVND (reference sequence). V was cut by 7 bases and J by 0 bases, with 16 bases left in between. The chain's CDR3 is CASKSAATYSNQPQHF. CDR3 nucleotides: TGTGCCAGTAAGTCGGCAGCGACTTATAGCAATCAGCCCCAGCATTTT. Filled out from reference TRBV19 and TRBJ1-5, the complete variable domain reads DGGITQSPKYLFRKEGQNVTLSCEQNLNHDAMYWYRQDPGQGLRLIYYSQIVNDFQKGDIAEGYSVSREKKESFPLTVTSAQKNPTAFYLCASKSAATYSNQPQHFGDGTRLSIL.

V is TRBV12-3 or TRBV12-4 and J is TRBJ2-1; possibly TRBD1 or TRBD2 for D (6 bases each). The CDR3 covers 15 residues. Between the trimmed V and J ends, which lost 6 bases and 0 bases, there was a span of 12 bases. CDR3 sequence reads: CASRGGLVSYNEQFF. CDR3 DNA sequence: TGTGCCAGCAGAGGGGGGCTTGTCTCCTACAATGAGCAGTTCTTC.

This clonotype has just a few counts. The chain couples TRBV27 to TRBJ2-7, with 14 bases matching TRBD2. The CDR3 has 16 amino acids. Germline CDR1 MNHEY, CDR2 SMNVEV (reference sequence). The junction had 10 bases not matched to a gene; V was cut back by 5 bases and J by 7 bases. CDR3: CASSPKPGLAGVEQYV. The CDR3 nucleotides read TGTGCCAGCAGTCCGAAACCGGGACTAGCGGGGGTTGAGCAGTACGTC.

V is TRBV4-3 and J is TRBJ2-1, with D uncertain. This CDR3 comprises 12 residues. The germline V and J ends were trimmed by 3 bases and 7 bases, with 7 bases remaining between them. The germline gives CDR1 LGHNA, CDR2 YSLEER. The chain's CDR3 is CASSHLGNEQFF. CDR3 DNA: TGCGCCAGCAGCCACCTAGGGAATGAGCAGTTCTTC.

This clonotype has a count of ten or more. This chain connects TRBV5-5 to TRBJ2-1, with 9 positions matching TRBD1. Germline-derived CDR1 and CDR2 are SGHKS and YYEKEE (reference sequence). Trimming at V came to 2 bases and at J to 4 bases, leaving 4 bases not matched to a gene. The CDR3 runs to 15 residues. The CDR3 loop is CASSFRTGVYNEQFF. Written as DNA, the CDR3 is TGTGCCAGCAGCTTTCGGACAGGGGTTTACAATGAGCAGTTCTTC. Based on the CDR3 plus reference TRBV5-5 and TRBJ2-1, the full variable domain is DAGVTQSPTHLIKTRGQQVTLRCSPISGHKSVSWYQQVLGQGPQFIFQYYEKEERGRGNFPDRFSARQFPNYSSELNVNALLLGDSALYLCASSFRTGVYNEQFFGPGTRLTVL.

CDR3 region: CASSYTASSNEQYV. The CDR3 bases are TGTGCCAGCAGTTACACCGCTAGTTCTAACGAGCAGTACGTC. J is TRBJ2-7 and V is TRBV6-2 or TRBV6-3; D ambiguous. With 2 bases removed from V and 5 bases from J, the gap between germline ends came to 13 bases. In germline, CDR1 is MNHEY, CDR2 SVGEGT. This CDR3 comprises 14 residues.